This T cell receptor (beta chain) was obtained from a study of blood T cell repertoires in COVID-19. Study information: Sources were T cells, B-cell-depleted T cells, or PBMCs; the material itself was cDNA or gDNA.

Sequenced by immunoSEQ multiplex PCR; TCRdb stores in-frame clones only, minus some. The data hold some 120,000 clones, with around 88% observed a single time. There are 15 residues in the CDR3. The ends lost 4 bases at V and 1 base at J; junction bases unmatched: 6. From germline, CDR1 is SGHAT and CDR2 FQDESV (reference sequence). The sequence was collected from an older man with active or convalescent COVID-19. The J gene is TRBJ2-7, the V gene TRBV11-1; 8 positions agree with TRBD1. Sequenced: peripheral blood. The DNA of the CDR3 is TGTGCCAGCAGCTCTATAGGACAGGGATCCTACGAGCAGTACTTC. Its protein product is CASSSIGQGSYEQYF. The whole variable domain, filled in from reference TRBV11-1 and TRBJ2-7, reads EAEVAQSPRYKITEKSQAVAFWCDPISGHATLYWYRQILGQGPELLVQFQDESVVDDSQLPKDRFSAERLKGVDSTLKIQPAELGDSAMYLCASSSIGQGSYEQYFGPGTRLTVT.